This T cell receptor beta chain was documented in a study of shared clonotypes between healthy human individuals. V lost 5 bases to trimming and J lost 1 base, with 11 bases between them. In germline, CDR1 is KGHSH, CDR2 LQKENI. This CDR3 comprises 14 residues. The protocol was immunoSEQ multiplex PCR, while the TCRdb copy is restricted to in-frame clones and leaves out a portion. The table lists 450,000 to 500,000 clones, around four fifths of them singletons. Caucasian adults living in Nashville, Tennessee, provided all samples. For unsorted samples, genomic DNA was extracted from around 88 million PBMCs.

The chain recombines TRBV18 with TRBJ1-1; D not resolved. The source is a woman aged 40-49 years in good health. Some clones in this sample may be carry-over from other donors' samples. The specimen was PBMCs. CDR3 sequence reads: CASSGRVGNTEAFF. As DNA, the CDR3 is TGTGCCAGCTCAGGACGGGTTGGGAACACTGAAGCTTTCTTT.